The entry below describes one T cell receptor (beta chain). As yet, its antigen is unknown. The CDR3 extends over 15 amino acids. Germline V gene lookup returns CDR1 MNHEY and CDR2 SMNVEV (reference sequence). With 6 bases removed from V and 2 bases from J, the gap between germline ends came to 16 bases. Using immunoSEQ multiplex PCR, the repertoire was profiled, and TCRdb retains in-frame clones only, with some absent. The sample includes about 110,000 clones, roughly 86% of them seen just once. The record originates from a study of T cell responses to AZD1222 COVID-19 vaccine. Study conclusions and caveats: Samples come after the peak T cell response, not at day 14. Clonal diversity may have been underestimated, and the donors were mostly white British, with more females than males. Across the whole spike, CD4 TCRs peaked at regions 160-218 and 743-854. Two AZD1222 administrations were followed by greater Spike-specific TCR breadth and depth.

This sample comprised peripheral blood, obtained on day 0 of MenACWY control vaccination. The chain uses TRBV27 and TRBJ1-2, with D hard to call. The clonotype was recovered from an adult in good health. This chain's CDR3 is CASSPGVLGNYGYTF. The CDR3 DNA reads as TGTGCCAGCAGCCCCGGAGTACTAGGGAACTATGGCTACACCTTC.